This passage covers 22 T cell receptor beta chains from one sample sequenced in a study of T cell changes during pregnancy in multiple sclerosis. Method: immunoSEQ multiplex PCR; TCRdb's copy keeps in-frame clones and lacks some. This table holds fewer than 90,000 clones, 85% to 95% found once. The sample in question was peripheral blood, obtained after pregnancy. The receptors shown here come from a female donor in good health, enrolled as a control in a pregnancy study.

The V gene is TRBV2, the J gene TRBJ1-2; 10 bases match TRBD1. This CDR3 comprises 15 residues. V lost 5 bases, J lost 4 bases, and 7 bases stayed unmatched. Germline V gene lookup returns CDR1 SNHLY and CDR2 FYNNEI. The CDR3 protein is CASSKDRGDFYGYTF. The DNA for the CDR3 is TGTGCCAGCAGTAAGGACAGGGGGGACTTCTATGGCTACACCTTC. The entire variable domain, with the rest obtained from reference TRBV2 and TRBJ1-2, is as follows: EPEVTQTPSHQVTQMGQEVILRCVPISNHLYFYWYRQILGQKVEFLVSFYNNEISEKSEIFDDQFSVERPDGSNFTLKIRSTKLEDSAMYFCASSKDRGDFYGYTFGSGTRLTVV.

CDR3 nucleotides: TGCGCCAGCAGCCAAGAAGGCAGAAGACTCACAGATACGCAGTATTTT. Its translation: CASSQEGRRLTDTQYF. V and J are TRBV4-1 and TRBJ2-3; no clear D. V lost 0 bases and J 2 bases, leaving 12 bases between the germline ends. The CDR3 contains 16 residues. CDR1 is MGHRA, CDR2 YSYEKL, per germline.

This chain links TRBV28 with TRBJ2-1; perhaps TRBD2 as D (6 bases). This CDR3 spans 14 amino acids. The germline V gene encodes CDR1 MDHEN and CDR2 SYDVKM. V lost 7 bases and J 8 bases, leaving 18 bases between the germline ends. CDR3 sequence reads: CASTSRLAGHEQFF. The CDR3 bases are TGTGCCAGCACCTCAAGATTGGCGGGGCATGAGCAGTTCTTC.

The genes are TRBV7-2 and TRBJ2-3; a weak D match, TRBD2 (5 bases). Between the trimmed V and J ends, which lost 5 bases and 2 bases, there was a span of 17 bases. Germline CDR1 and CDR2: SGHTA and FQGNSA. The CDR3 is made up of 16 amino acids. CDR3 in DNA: TGTGCCAGCAGCGAAAGCGGCCCTACGGTCACAGATACGCAGTATTTT. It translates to CASSESGPTVTDTQYF.

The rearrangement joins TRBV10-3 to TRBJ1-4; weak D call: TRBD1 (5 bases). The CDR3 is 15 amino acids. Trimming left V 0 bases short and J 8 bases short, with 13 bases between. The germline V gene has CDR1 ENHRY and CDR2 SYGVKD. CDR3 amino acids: CAISESGGGSEKLFF. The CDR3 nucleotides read TGTGCCATCAGTGAGTCTGGGGGGGGTAGCGAAAAACTGTTTTTT.

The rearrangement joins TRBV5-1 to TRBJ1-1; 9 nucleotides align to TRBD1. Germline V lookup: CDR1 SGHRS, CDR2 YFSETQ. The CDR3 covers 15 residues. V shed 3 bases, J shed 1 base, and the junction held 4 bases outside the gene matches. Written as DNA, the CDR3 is TGCGCCAGCAGCTCACAGGGGGCTGGGAACACTGAAGCTTTCTTT. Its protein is CASSSQGAGNTEAFF.

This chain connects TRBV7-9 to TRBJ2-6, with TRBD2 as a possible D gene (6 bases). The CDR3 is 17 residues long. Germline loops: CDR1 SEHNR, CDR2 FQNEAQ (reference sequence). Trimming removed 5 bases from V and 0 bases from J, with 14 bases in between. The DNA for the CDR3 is TGTGCCAGCAGCGGTATTGGCGGGATCTCTGGGGCCAACGTCCTGACTTTC. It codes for CASSGIGGISGANVLTF.

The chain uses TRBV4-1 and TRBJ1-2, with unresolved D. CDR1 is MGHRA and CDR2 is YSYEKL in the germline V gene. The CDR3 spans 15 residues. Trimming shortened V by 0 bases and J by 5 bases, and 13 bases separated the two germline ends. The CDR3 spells CASSQDRAAGYGYTF. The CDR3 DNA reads TGCGCCAGCAGCCAAGATCGGGCGGCGGGGTATGGCTACACCTTC.

CDR3: CAWSPTPGQGMNGYTF. CDR3 DNA: TGTGCCTGGAGTCCTACTCCGGGACAGGGGATGAATGGCTACACCTTC. This chain connects TRBV30 to TRBJ1-2; 10 bases agree with TRBD1. The CDR3 runs to 16 residues. The germline CDR1 and CDR2 sequences are GTSNPN and SVGIG (reference sequence). V was pared by 2 bases and J by 6 bases, with 12 bases of the junction left unmatched.

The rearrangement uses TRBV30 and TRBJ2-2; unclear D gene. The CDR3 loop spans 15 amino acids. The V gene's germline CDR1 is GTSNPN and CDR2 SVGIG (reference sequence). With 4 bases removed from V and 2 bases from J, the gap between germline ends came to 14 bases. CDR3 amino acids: CAWNVADSNTGELFF. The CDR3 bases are TGTGCCTGGAATGTGGCAGACTCAAACACCGGGGAGCTGTTTTTT.

CDR3 sequence: CASSSGVRPSGANVLTF. The CDR3 DNA reads as TGCGCCAGCAGCTCGGGGGTAAGACCCTCTGGGGCCAACGTCCTGACTTTC. This chain links TRBV5-1 with TRBJ2-6; D may be TRBD2 (6 bases). The CDR3 has 17 residues. Germline loops: CDR1 SGHRS, CDR2 YFSETQ. V shed 3 bases and J shed 0 bases, with 13 bases lying between them. The variable domain in full, with the rest retrieved from reference TRBV5-1 and TRBJ2-6, is KAGVTQTPRYLIKTRGQQVTLSCSPISGHRSVSWYQQTPGQGLQFLFEYFSETQRNKGNFPGRFSGRQFSNSRSEMNVSTLELGDSALYLCASSSGVRPSGANVLTFGAGSRLTVL.

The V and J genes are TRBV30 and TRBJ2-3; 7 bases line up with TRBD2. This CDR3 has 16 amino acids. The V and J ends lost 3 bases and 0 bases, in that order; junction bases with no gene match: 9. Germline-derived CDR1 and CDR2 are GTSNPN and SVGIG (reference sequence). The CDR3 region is CAWRDYGGSSTDTQYF. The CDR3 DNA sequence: TGTGCCTGGAGAGATTACGGGGGGAGTAGCACAGATACGCAGTATTTT.

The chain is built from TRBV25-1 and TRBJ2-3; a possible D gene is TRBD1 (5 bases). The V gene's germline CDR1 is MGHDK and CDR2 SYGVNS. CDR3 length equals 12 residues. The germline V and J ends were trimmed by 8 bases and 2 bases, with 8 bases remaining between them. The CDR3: CASPGHTDTQYF. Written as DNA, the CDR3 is TGTGCCAGCCCCGGACACACAGATACGCAGTATTTT.

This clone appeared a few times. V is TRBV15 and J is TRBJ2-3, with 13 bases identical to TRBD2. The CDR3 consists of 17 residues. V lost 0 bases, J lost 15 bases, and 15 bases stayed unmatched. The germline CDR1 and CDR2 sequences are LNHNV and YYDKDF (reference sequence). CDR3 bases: TGTGCCACCAGCAGAGACCCTATCGGCACCGGGACTAGCGGGACATATTTT. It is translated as CATSRDPIGTGTSGTYF.

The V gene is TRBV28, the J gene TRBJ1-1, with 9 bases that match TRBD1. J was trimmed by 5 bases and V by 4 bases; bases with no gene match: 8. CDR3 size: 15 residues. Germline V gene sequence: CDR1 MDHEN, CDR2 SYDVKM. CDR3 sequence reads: CASSSPTGGGTEAFF. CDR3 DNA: TGTGCCAGCAGTTCGCCCACAGGGGGCGGAACTGAAGCTTTCTTT.

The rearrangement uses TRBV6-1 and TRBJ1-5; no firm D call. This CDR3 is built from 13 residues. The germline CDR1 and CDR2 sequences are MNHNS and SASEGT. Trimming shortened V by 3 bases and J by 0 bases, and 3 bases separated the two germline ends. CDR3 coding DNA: TGTGCCAGCAGTGACAATAGCAATCAGCCCCAGCATTTT. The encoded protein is CASSDNSNQPQHF.

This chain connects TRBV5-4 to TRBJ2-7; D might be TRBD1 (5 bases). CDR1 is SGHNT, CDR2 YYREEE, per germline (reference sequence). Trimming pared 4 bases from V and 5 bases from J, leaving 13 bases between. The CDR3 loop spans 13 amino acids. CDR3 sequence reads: CASSAPGFDEQYF. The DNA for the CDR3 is TGTGCCAGCAGCGCCCCAGGGTTCGACGAGCAGTACTTC.

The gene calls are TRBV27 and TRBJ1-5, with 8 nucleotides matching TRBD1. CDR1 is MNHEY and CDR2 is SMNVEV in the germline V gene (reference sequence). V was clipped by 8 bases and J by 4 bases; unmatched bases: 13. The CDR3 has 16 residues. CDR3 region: CASSGNDRGVNQPQHF. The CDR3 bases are TGTGCCAGCTCGGGAAACGACAGGGGAGTGAATCAGCCCCAGCATTTT.

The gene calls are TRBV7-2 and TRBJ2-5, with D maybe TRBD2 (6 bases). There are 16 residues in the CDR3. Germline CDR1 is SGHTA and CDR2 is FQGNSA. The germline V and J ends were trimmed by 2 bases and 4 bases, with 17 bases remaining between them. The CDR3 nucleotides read TGTGCCAGCAGCTTAAATCGTGGGGGGAGTGGAGAGACCCAGTACTTC. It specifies CASSLNRGGSGETQYF. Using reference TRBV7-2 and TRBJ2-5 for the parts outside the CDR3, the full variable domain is GAGVSQSPSNKVTEKGKDVELRCDPISGHTALYWYRQSLGQGLEFLIYFQGNSAPDKSGLPSDRFSAERTGGSVSTLTIQRTQQEDSAVYLCASSLNRGGSGETQYFGPGTRLLVL.

The CDR3 sequence: CASSSVGPSYEQYF. Written as DNA, the CDR3 is TGCGCCAGCAGCTCCGTTGGTCCCAGCTACGAGCAGTACTTC. This chain uses TRBV5-1 with TRBJ2-7; D gene unclear. The CDR3 extends over 14 amino acids. Germline CDR1 and CDR2: SGHRS and YFSETQ. V was pared by 3 bases and J by 3 bases, with 13 bases between.

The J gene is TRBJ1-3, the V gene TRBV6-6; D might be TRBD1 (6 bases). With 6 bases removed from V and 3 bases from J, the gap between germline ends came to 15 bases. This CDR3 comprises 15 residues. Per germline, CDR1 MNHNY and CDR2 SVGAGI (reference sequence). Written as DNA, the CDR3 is TGTGCCAGCAGACCACAGGGAATCGATGGAAACACCATATATTTT. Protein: CASRPQGIDGNTIYF.

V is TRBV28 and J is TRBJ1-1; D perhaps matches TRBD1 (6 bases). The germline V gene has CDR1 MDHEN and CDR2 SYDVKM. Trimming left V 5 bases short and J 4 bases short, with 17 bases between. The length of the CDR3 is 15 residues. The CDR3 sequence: CASSQDQGQSTEAFF. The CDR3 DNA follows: TGTGCCAGCAGTCAAGACCAGGGGCAGAGCACTGAAGCTTTCTTT.